This TCR beta chain was observed in a study of cytomegalovirus exposure and HLA in healthy donors (dated by TCRdb to about 2017). Regarding the study in general: According to an earlier analysis of a few hundred of the donors, about 179 million T cells yielded some 110 million unique TCR beta sequences and roughly 280 Gb of sequence data. The T cell repertoires of 550 to 850 subjects were profiled by immunosequencing and related to cytomegalovirus serostatus. In an earlier analysis of roughly 600 of the donors, high-throughput TCR beta sequencing was used to judge whether each TCR beta V gene segment behaved as functional or pseudogenic. HLA typing covered class I and class II loci at four-digit resolution. On average, 235,054 unique TCR beta nucleotide sequences were sequenced per donor among 300 to 500 genotyped donors of the cohort, with 15% to 20% of those sequences being non-productive. An early release that covered several hundred HLA-typed donors contained approximately 320 gigabases of sequencing data and 75 million to 100 million unique TCR sequences. In the later analysis, no new phenotypic data were used to find candidate immune exposures; instead, reliance was placed on TCR beta sequences and their occurrence across donors. Besides the first cohort of about 730 subjects, a separate validation cohort made up of 120 different subjects was used. A later analysis re-analyzed previously published TCR beta repertoires from roughly 600 donors and added high-resolution HLA genotyping to study TCR occurrence patterns. Because of strong linkage in the cohort, 4 to 6 DR-DQ haplotypes were treated as single units for association and clustering. Typing coverage varied by locus: roughly 629-630 donors for A, B, C, DRB1 and DQB1; some 520 for DQA1; about 600 for DPA1; under 490 for DPB1. Of the 300 to 500 genotyped donors, over 80% were placed in the genetic ancestry cluster associated with self-reported Caucasian donors. Donor age, sex, ethnicity and CMV serostatus were collected together with the repertoire data. Every discovery cohort repertoire had been produced on one sequencing platform. A later genetic analysis used genome-wide SNP genotypes for about 60% of the roughly 670 donors, treating that subset as a discovery cohort. The study combined high-throughput TCR immunosequencing, statistical association of individual TCRs with disease status, and machine learning to predict cytomegalovirus infection status. The study aimed to test whether cataloging public T cell receptors could reveal signatures of past pathogen exposure. General study outcomes and caveats: It was suggested by the authors that the approach could potentially be generalized to other disease states and immunological phenotypes. Broadly in line with IMGT annotations, most TCR beta V segments showed up in productive rearrangements about 87% or about 30% of the time in an earlier analysis of several hundred of the donors. Presence/absence analyses assumed roughly uniform sequencing depth across donors, an assumption that may not hold. In a later analysis, the rate of TCR association differed among HLA loci, with DRB1 alleles having the most associated TCRs and HLA-C alleles having the fewest. Only TCR beta chains were sequenced in this cohort, and the absence of alpha or paired-chain data limited detectable features. CMV serostatus was the only immune exposure information available for the cohort. In a later analysis, 16,951 TCR beta sequences were associated with specific HLA alleles at a false discovery rate of 0.05. A later analysis found that HLA-associated TCR beta chains were more clonally expanded and had lower generation probabilities than equally common non-associated chains. Correlated functional status among segregating V segments might be attributable to linkage disequilibrium, but an unknown experimental factor could not be ruled out. The 87-base-pair reads could not distinguish some IMGT-functional V segments, including TRBV6-2 and TRBV6-3, so those segments were excluded. In vitro tests confirmed that a few of the cytomegalovirus-associated TCR beta chains recognize cytomegalovirus antigens. A further reported finding was that TCR beta sequences accurately predicted the HLA-A and HLA-B alleles for most subjects in the first cohort. In a later genetic analysis, fewer N-insertions in productive TCRs were reported among donors in an Asian-associated ancestry cluster than the roughly 700-donor mean. A total of 150 to 200 TCR beta chains were listed by the study as associated with cytomegalovirus. Because counts were too low, roughly 16 rarely observed V segments, including chromosome 9 orphons, were excluded from the earlier analysis of about 500 of the donors. The sequencing pipeline was judged likely to have produced a cluster of highly shared sequence variants as a technical artifact. Most TCR sequences were observed very rarely across donors, whereas some public TCRs were present in many individuals. When HLA alleles, especially DR and DQ, strongly co-occurred, TCR associations were difficult to assign to individual alleles. A later genetic analysis associated a missense DCLRE1C variant with V-gene and J-gene trimming of TCR beta chains, and an independent cohort replicated the association. In a later analysis, several top co-occurrence clusters were reported to appear linked to parvovirus B19, influenza, CMV and Epstein-Barr virus. In both the original and validation cohorts, the classifier was reported to diagnose cytomegalovirus status with high specificity and sensitivity. A later analysis found that most CMV-associated TCR beta chains appeared HLA-restricted, with HLA associations seemingly driven largely by CMV exposure. Because HLA typing was missing for some donors at each locus, association tests included only the typed subset.

The library was generated by the immunoSEQ multiplex PCR assay. For the multiplex PCR, a mixture combining 60 forward primers for TCR Vbeta segments and 13 reverse primers for TCR Jbeta segments was used. The CDR3 region of rearranged TCR beta genes was amplified from genomic DNA with a multiplex PCR assay. The Illumina HiSeq System was used to sequence the amplified TCR beta libraries as 87-base-pair reads. Concerning the study's data processing: A later analysis counted some 80 million unique TCR beta chains across the approximately 700 repertoires, and some 11 million of these chains were shared by at least two donors. A nearest-neighbor algorithm error-corrected the raw reads and collapsed the reads into unique sequences, merging closely related sequences to remove PCR and sequencing errors. To assign V, D and J gene segments, CDR3 sequences were aligned to IMGT reference sequences. For a sequence to be retained, a match of at least six nucleotides to both a V gene segment and a J gene segment was required. A rearrangement counted as productive if the CDR3 had no stop codons and remained in frame with V and J, and every other rearrangement counted as non-productive. Following IMGT convention, CDR3 was defined as the stretch from the second conserved V-encoded cysteine up to the conserved J-encoded phenylalanine. The earlier analysis of about 590 of the donors excluded sequences that lacked an unambiguous match to a single V gene segment. An earlier analysis of 550 to 650 of the donors classified V segments as functional when productive rearrangements were above 56.7% and as segregating when the standard deviation between donors was above 5%. A statistical classification framework was built for diagnosing cytomegalovirus status from the catalog of TCR beta chain sequences. A later analysis assigned V and J genes by comparing TCR nucleotide sequences with IMGT/GENE-DB human TR gene sequences. The TCRdist pipeline was used in a later analysis to assign CDR3 sequences and most-parsimonious VDJ recombination scenarios. A later analysis defined each TCR beta chain by its CDR3 amino acid sequence plus V-gene family, and excluded reads lacking a unique V-gene family. To address suspected cross-contamination and a sequencing artifact, a later analysis removed approximately 590 highly shared, low-generation-probability nucleotide sequences. For each public chain, a later analysis derived a clonal expansion index from normalized ranks of inferred template counts within each repertoire. In a later analysis, generation probabilities were computed with a VDJ recombination model fitted to out-of-frame rearrangements, and the resulting probabilities were checked against IGoR. A later analysis scored TCR-TCR, TCR-HLA and TCR-CMV co-occurrence with hypergeometric tests, applying a repertoire-size bias correction to TCR pairs. In a later analysis, false discovery rates were estimated by permuting HLA or CMV assignments 20 times. In a later analysis, co-occurring TCRs were grouped using DBSCAN, and TCRdist sequence similarity was added for clustering within HLA-allele-positive subsets. Repertoires with fewer than 30,000 or more than 120,000 public chains, plus five repertoires with anomalous nucleotide sharing, were excluded from co-occurrence clustering. The source is immuneACCESS, and TCRdb retained only in-frame sequences with V and J called. Part of the clones is not carried over; for the studies checked, unresolved V genes explain less than half of this, and the remainder is unexplained. V and J calls and clone size are given by that table; D and trimming were obtained from the DNA. The sample table holds 40,000 or so clones, of which 60% to 75% were seen once. The ten biggest clones cover 3% to 5% of the sample.

This clone was seen more than once but under ten times. Its antigen specificity is not known. Base qualities are not provided; no much larger clone lies one nucleotide away. The cohort comprised 666 healthy bone marrow donors. All cohort members were sampled while nominally healthy, although unrecorded immune exposures were likely present. The donor was CMV seronegative and was included in the group of over 300 seronegative cohort members. Each donor provided a peripheral blood sample, and peripheral blood mononuclear cells were used for TCR beta sequencing. The Qiagen DNeasy Blood Extraction Kit was used to extract genomic DNA from the blood cell samples. The junction carries 10 bases between V and J, which are trimmed by 2 bases and 1 base respectively. Inclusive of the bounding cysteine and phenylalanine, the CDR3 is 16 residues long. Only the CDR3 region is kept as DNA, spanning 48 bases read in frame from base 1. Based on the germline V gene, the CDR1 and CDR2 sequences are SGHRS and YFSETQ.

The receptor chain draws on TRBV5-1 and TRBJ2-6; matching of 5 bases hints at TRBD1 as the D gene. This sequence originates from a middle-aged man in good health and CMV-seronegative. Specimen: PBMCs. The DNA reads as follows: TGCGCCAGCAGCTTTGGCAGGGTATCTGGGGCCAACGTCCTGACTTTC. It codes for CASSFGRVSGANVLTF.